The 15 T cell receptor beta chains presented below share a single source sample, sequenced in a study of blood T cell repertoires in COVID-19. Assay: immunoSEQ multiplex PCR; the TCRdb copy retains only in-frame clones and omits some. The sample holds roughly 120,000 clones, approximately 82% seen once. The sample taken for sequencing was peripheral blood. These receptors all stem from a man between 65 and 85 years old with active or convalescent COVID-19.

This sequence joins TRBV11-2 and TRBJ2-1, with 12 bases aligning to TRBD1. After removal of 1 base from V and 7 bases from J, the junction contained 5 bases not matched to a gene. This CDR3 comprises 16 residues. Looked up from germline, CDR1 is SGHAT and CDR2 is FQNNGV. CDR3 loop: CASSLGRDRGHNEQFF. DNA of the CDR3: TGTGCCAGCAGCTTAGGGCGGGACAGGGGGCATAATGAGCAGTTCTTC.

V gene TRBV5-1 combines with J gene TRBJ1-1; 10 bases align to TRBD1. The CDR3 loop spans 17 amino acids. From germline, CDR1 is SGHRS and CDR2 YFSETQ. Trimming took 1 base from V and 3 from J; bases not matched to a gene: 9. The CDR3 sequence: CASSLKTGGEVHTEAFF. CDR3 coding DNA: TGCGCCAGCAGCTTGAAGACAGGGGGCGAAGTTCACACTGAAGCTTTCTTT.

This chain connects TRBV28 to TRBJ2-7, with 13 positions matching TRBD2. The J segment lost 7 bases and the V segment lost 5 bases, leaving 8 bases of the junction unmatched. This CDR3 comprises 15 residues. Germline assignment: CDR1 MDHEN and CDR2 SYDVKM. In nucleotides, the CDR3 is TGTGCCAGCAGTCTCGGACTAGCGGGAGTTGAGGAGCAGTACTTC. Amino acid sequence: CASSLGLAGVEEQYF.

The sample holds one count of this clone. The same CDR3 arises from other DNA sequences in this sample as well. V gene TRBV7-9 combines with J gene TRBJ2-6; 9 bases match TRBD1. The germline V gene has CDR1 SEHNR and CDR2 FQNEAQ (reference sequence). This CDR3 has 16 residues. Germline trimming cut 1 base from V and 2 bases from J; bases unmatched to any gene: 0. Here the CDR3 DNA reads TGTGCCAGCAGCTTAGGACAGGGGGCTGGGGCCAACGTCCTGACTTTC. This translates into CASSLGQGAGANVLTF.

The chain employs TRBV29-1 and TRBJ2-7, with D maybe TRBD1 (6 bases). The CDR3 sequence is 12 residues long. Germline-derived CDR1 and CDR2 are SQVTM and ANQGSEA. Deletions cut 5 bases from V and 4 bases from J, with 12 bases between. Here the CDR3 reads CSVRGQIYEQYF. DNA for the CDR3: TGCAGCGTTAGAGGACAGATATACGAGCAGTACTTC.

The chain couples TRBV5-1 to TRBJ2-2; 7 bases map to TRBD2. Trimming removed 0 bases from V and 4 bases from J; junction bases left unmatched: 6. CDR1 is SGHRS and CDR2 is YFSETQ in the germline V gene. The CDR3 runs 16 residues. CDR3 protein: CASSLVLAVGTGELFF. The CDR3 region has the DNA TGCGCCAGCAGCTTGGTGCTAGCGGTTGGCACCGGGGAGCTGTTTTTT. Together with reference TRBV5-1 and TRBJ2-2, the CDR3 gives the full variable domain: KAGVTQTPRYLIKTRGQQVTLSCSPISGHRSVSWYQQTPGQGLQFLFEYFSETQRNKGNFPGRFSGRQFSNSRSEMNVSTLELGDSALYLCASSLVLAVGTGELFFGEGSRLTVL.

This clone was seen more than once but under ten times. The chain links TRBV11-3 to TRBJ2-3, with D hard to call. The CDR3 extends over 13 amino acids. With 8 bases removed from V and 7 bases from J, the gap between germline ends came to 16 bases. CDR1 is SGHNT and CDR2 is YENEEA in the germline V gene. CDR3 sequence: CASETRSSYTQYF. CDR3 sequence (DNA): TGTGCCAGCGAAACAAGGAGTAGCTATACGCAGTATTTT.

The rearrangement links TRBV4-3 to TRBJ1-1, with D possibly matching TRBD1 (6 bases). CDR3 length: 13 residues. CDR1 is LGHNA, CDR2 YSLEER, per germline. V was pared by 0 bases and J by 6 bases, with 8 bases between. CDR3: CASSQDRGAEAFF. CDR3 DNA sequence: TGCGCCAGCAGCCAAGACAGGGGTGCTGAAGCTTTCTTT.

CDR3 residues: CASSQDRGRETQYF. CDR3 bases: TGCGCCAGCAGCCAAGACCGGGGAAGAGAGACCCAGTACTTC. The rearrangement joins TRBV4-3 to TRBJ2-5; D perhaps matches TRBD2 (5 bases). Between the trimmed V and J ends, which lost 0 bases and 4 bases, there was a span of 9 bases. Germline V gene lookup returns CDR1 LGHNA and CDR2 YSLEER. The CDR3 runs 14 residues.

This clone was detected only once. This chain joins TRBV7-2 and TRBJ2-1; tentative D call: TRBD1 (5 bases). This CDR3 is 13 amino acids long. Germline values: CDR1 SGHTA, CDR2 FQGNSA. V was clipped by 5 bases and J by 5 bases, with 10 bases between them. CDR3: CASSVTGNNEQFF. In DNA, the CDR3 is TGTGCCAGCAGCGTAACAGGTAACAATGAGCAGTTCTTC.

There are a few counts of this clone. The CDR3 protein is CASSSLTGDNSPLHF. The CDR3 DNA reads as TGTGCCAGCAGCTCTCTGACCGGGGATAATTCACCCCTCCACTTT. The chain links TRBV7-2 to TRBJ1-6; D unclear. Germline V CDR1 and CDR2: SGHTA, FQGNSA. Trimming removed 4 bases at V and 5 bases at J, with 12 bases between. CDR3 size: 15 residues.

V usage is TRBV11-2 and J usage is TRBJ2-3; D ambiguous. CDR1 SGHAT and CDR2 FQNNGV come from the germline V gene. Trimming left V 3 bases short and J 4 bases short, with 11 bases between. This CDR3 contains 14 residues. The CDR3 is CASSFASRPDTQYF. CDR3 DNA: TGTGCCAGCAGCTTCGCTTCCAGGCCAGATACGCAGTATTTT.

The J gene is TRBJ2-4, the V gene TRBV2; perhaps TRBD1 as D (5 bases). V lost 5 bases and J lost 1, with 9 bases in between. The CDR3 length is 14 residues. Germline CDR1 SNHLY, CDR2 FYNNEI. CDR3 residues: CASSKQAAKNIQYF. CDR3 coding DNA: TGTGCCAGCAGTAAACAGGCGGCCAAAAACATTCAGTACTTC.

A single count supports this clone. The rearrangement uses TRBV7-9 and TRBJ1-1, with 8 bases lining up with TRBD1. The V and J ends lost 7 bases and 1 base, in that order; junction bases with no gene match: 11. The CDR3 extends over 16 amino acids. In germline, CDR1 is SEHNR, CDR2 FQNEAQ (reference sequence). The chain's CDR3 is CASIQKDTGGNTEAFF. The CDR3, as DNA: TGTGCCAGCATCCAGAAAGACACAGGGGGGAACACTGAAGCTTTCTTT.

CDR3 loop: CASSLYIGENTEAFF. DNA for the CDR3: TGTGCCAGCAGCTTGTATATAGGGGAGAACACTGAAGCTTTCTTT. The rearrangement uses TRBV5-4 and TRBJ1-1; a possible D gene is TRBD1 (5 bases). Germline loops: CDR1 SGHNT, CDR2 YYREEE (reference sequence). The germline V and J ends were trimmed by 1 base and 1 base, with 11 bases remaining between them. The CDR3 spans 15 residues.